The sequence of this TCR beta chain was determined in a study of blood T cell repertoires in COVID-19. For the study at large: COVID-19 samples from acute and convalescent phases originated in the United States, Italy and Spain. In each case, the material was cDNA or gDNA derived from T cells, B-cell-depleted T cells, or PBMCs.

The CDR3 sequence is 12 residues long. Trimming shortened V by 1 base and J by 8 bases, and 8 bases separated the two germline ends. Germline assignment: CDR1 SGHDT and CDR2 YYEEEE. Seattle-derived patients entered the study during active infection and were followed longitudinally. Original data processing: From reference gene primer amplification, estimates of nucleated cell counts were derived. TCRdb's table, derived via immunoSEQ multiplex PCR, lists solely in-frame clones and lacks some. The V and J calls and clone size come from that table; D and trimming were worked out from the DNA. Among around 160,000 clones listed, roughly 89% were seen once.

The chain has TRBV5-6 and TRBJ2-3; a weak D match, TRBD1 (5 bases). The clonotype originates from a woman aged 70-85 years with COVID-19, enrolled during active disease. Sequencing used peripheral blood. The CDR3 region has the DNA TGTGCCAGCAGCTTGCCCCAGGGTACGCAGTATTTT. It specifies CASSLPQGTQYF.